The 8 T cell receptor beta chains listed next were all sequenced from one sample in a study of T cell responses to AZD1222 COVID-19 vaccine. Repertoires were generated with immunoSEQ multiplex PCR, while TCRdb's copy carries only in-frame clones and drops some. The sample has 60,000 to 75,000 clones; 65% to 90% are singletons. Sequencing was performed on peripheral blood, taken on day 0 of AZD1222 vaccination. Receptors originate from an adult in good health.

The chain joins TRBV5-8 to TRBJ1-5; TRBD1 aligns across 12 bases. Germline V gene data show CDR1 as SGHTS and CDR2 as YDEGEE. This CDR3 has 17 residues. V lost 1 base, J lost 3 bases, and 5 bases stayed unmatched. The CDR3 bases are TGTGCCAGCAGCTTGTGGGGACAGGGGGCCCACAATCAGCCCCAGCATTTT. Protein: CASSLWGQGAHNQPQHF.

The V call is TRBV24-1, the J call TRBJ2-1, with D maybe TRBD1 (6 bases). Per germline, CDR1 KGHDR and CDR2 SFDVKD. This CDR3 comprises 13 residues. Trimming cost V 3 bases and J 10 bases, with 12 bases left between them. CDR3 coding DNA: TGTGCCACCAGTGATGACCGGACAGTAGAGCAGTTCTTC. Translated: CATSDDRTVEQFF.

This chain connects TRBV10-1 to TRBJ2-5; D is unclear. Germline V gene lookup returns CDR1 WNHNN and CDR2 SYGVQD (reference sequence). Trimming shortened V by 5 bases and J by 3 bases, and 10 bases separated the two germline ends. This CDR3 is built from 13 residues. CDR3 loop: CASSNATEETQYF. CDR3 DNA sequence: TGCGCCAGCAGTAACGCGACTGAAGAGACCCAGTACTTC.

The chain couples TRBV15 to TRBJ1-6, with D maybe TRBD1 (5 bases). CDR1 is LNHNV, CDR2 YYDKDF, per germline (reference sequence). The CDR3 length is 14 residues. V shed 3 bases and J shed 7 bases, with 10 bases lying between them. CDR3 residues: CATSRDMDNSPLHF. CDR3 sequence (DNA): TGTGCCACCAGCAGGGACATGGACAATTCACCCCTCCACTTT.

V gene TRBV19 combines with J gene TRBJ2-2; 8 bases align to TRBD2. The CDR3 has 16 amino acids. Germline CDR1 is LNHDA and CDR2 is SQIVND (reference sequence). Trimming cost V 3 bases and J 3 bases; bases outside gene matches: 6. CDR3 DNA sequence: TGTGCCAGTAGTATCTACTTGCGGGGGGACACCGGGGAGCTGTTTTTT. Amino acid sequence: CASSIYLRGDTGELFF.

This rearrangement joins TRBV5-1 to TRBJ2-3, with 11 bases matching TRBD2. The CDR3 consists of 16 residues. J lost 4 bases, V lost 4 bases, and 8 bases had no gene match. Germline V gene lookup returns CDR1 SGHRS and CDR2 YFSETQ. This CDR3 reads CASSKIAGGIADTQYF. Here the CDR3 DNA reads TGCGCCAGCAGCAAGATAGCGGGGGGGATAGCAGATACGCAGTATTTT.

The chain is built from TRBV6-5 and TRBJ1-1; TRBD1 is a possible D gene (5 bases). Germline V gene data show CDR1 as MNHEY and CDR2 as SVGAGI. This CDR3 contains 13 residues. V was pared by 6 bases and J by 2 bases, with 10 bases between. CDR3 in amino acids: CASSFGANTEAFF. CDR3 nucleotides: TGTGCCAGCAGCTTCGGGGCTAACACTGAAGCTTTCTTT.

The V call is TRBV15, the J call TRBJ2-1; no clear D gene. CDR1 is LNHNV and CDR2 is YYDKDF in the germline V gene (reference sequence). The CDR3 has 13 amino acids. Trimming took off 1 base at V and 3 bases at J, with 4 bases between the two ends. The CDR3 coding sequence is TGTGCCACCAGCAGAGGGGGCTACAATGAGCAGTTCTTC. Protein sequence: CATSRGGYNEQFF.